Listed below are T cell receptor beta chains from one sample, sequenced in a study of blood T cell repertoires in COVID-19. The protocol was immunoSEQ multiplex PCR, while the TCRdb copy is restricted to in-frame clones and leaves out a portion. The table lists about 150,000 clones, 76% of them singletons. The sequencing input was peripheral blood. The receptor set was obtained from a woman at least 80 years old with acute or convalescent COVID-19. The CDR3 runs from the conserved cysteine through the conserved F or W. Fields, in order: V gene, CDR3 protein.

TRBV7-2 | CASSQNLETQYF
TRBV19 | CASTFIEGSPLHF
TRBV27 | CASRQIQGVTEAFF
TRBV6-5 | CASSKQGVETQYF
TRBV12-3/TRBV12-4 | CASSLAAVRFF
TRBV2 | CASSERGGQISGNTIYF
TRBV5-1 | CASKSLAGAQNGYTF
TRBV29-1 | CSPRTVQETQYF
TRBV6-6 | CASSLGQANYGYTF
TRBV6-5 | CASRWYGGNSPLHF
TRBV19 | CASSHSGPPSYNEQFF
TRBV10-3 | CAISSSGSSNEQFF
TRBV6-5 | CASSSGQGTDTQYF
TRBV24-1 | CATSDFPDCSNQPQHF
TRBV6-5 | CAVNPGRLNTEAFF
TRBV11-2 | CASSHGAASFNYNSPLHF
TRBV19 | CASSIQGFREKLFF
TRBV5-8 | CASSLGTGGFQPQHF
TRBV27 | CASSQGQVSSYNEQFF
TRBV7-2 | CASSLRGQGTVNTEAFF
TRBV3-1/TRBV3-2 | CASSQGTTNEKLFF
TRBV18 | CASSPTGDNSPLHF
TRBV7-2 | CASSLVGRATGELFF
TRBV20-1 | CSASGPTAGLGNEQFF
TRBV11-3 | CASSLGVGGGADTQYF
TRBV6-6 | CASIITGGTEAFF
TRBV7-3 | CASSHPGGISNQPQHF